This T cell receptor beta chain stems from a study of cytomegalovirus exposure and HLA in healthy donors. Broader study findings: Usually a TCR sequence was rare, but some public TCRs were found in many donors. The study carried out a later analysis of TCR beta sequences. It associated 15,000 to 20,000 of them with specific HLA alleles at a false discovery rate of 0.05. No immune exposure information besides CMV serostatus was available.

Both 60 Vbeta primers and 13 Jbeta primers went into the PCR. Generated by immunoSEQ multiplex PCR, the TCRdb table keeps only in-frame clones and is missing some. The sample shows 150,000 to 200,000 clones, about 70% of them seen only once. Comments on this clone: What it recognizes is unknown.

V lost 4 bases and J lost 3; bases outside the gene matches: 3. This CDR3 has 14 residues. Germline V gene lookup returns CDR1 SGHAT and CDR2 FQNNGV. This clonotype was obtained from a male donor in good health and CMV-seronegative. The chain combines TRBV11-2 with TRBJ2-7; the match to TRBD2 covers 10 bases. Sequenced: PBMCs. In nucleotides, the CDR3 is TGTGCCAGCAGCTCTAGCGGGGGATTCTACGAGCAGTACTTC. Encoded protein: CASSSSGGFYEQYF.